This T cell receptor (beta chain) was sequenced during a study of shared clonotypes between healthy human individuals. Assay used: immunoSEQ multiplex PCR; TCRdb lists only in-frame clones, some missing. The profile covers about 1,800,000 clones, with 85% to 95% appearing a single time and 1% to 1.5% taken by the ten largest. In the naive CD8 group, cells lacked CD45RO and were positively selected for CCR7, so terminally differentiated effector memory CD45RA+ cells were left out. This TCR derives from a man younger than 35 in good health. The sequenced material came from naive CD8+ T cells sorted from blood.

The CDR3 region is CASSFSQTGRPTTGELFF. DNA of the CDR3: TGTGCCAGCAGCTTCTCCCAGACCGGGAGACCAACCACCGGGGAGCTGTTTTTT. This chain uses TRBV11-2 with TRBJ2-2, with a weak D call TRBD2 (6 bases). V was trimmed by 3 bases and J by 4 bases, leaving 21 bases between them. From germline, CDR1 is SGHAT and CDR2 FQNNGV. This CDR3 has 18 amino acids. The full variable domain, in which reference TRBV11-2 and TRBJ2-2 provide the parts outside the CDR3, is EAGVAQSPRYKIIEKRQSVAFWCNPISGHATLYWYQQILGQGPKLLIQFQNNGVVDDSQLPKDRFSAERLKGVDSTLKIQPAKLEDSAVYLCASSFSQTGRPTTGELFFGEGSRLTVL.